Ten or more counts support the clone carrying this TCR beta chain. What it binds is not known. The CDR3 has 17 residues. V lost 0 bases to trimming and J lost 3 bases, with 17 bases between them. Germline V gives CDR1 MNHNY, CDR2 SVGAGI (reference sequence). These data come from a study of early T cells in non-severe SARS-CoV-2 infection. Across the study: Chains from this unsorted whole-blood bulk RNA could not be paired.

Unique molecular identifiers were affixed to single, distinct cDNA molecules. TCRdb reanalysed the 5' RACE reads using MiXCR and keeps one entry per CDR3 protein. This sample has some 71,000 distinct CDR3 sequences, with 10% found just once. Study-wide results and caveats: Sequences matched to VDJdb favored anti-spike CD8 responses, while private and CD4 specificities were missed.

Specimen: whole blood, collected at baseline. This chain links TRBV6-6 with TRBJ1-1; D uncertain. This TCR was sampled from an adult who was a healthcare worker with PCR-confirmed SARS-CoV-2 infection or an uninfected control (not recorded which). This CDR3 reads CASSYSIPSTWDTEAFF. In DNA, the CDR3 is TGTGCCAGCAGTTACTCGATACCGTCCACGTGGGACACTGAAGCTTTCTTT.